This TCR beta chain was recovered during a study of blood T cell repertoires in COVID-19. CDR3 size: 13 residues. Looked up from germline, CDR1 is MNHEY and CDR2 is SVGEGT. Unmatched junction bases numbered 3, after V lost 5 bases and J lost 4 bases. In the authors' workflow: How many nucleated cells were present was estimated from reference gene primer amplification. Assay used: immunoSEQ multiplex PCR; TCRdb lists only in-frame clones, some missing. The V and J calls and clone size are taken from that table; D and trimming were inferred from the DNA. The profile shows about 91,000 clones, about 80% of them singletons.

V usage is TRBV6-2 or TRBV6-3 and J usage is TRBJ2-3; TRBD2 matches 7 bases. Sequencing was done on a sample of peripheral blood. This receptor was obtained from a man in his 70s with acute or convalescent COVID-19. CDR3: CASSPGLPDTQYF. The CDR3 DNA is TGTGCCAGCAGTCCGGGACTACCAGATACGCAGTATTTT.